A selection of T cell receptor beta chains follows, all from one sample in a study of identical twins. TCRdb independently ran MiXCR on the 5' RACE reads; one entry per CDR3 protein. The sample yields 300,000 or so distinct CDR3 sequences, over 8.5% seen once. This sample also appeared in a second study, on yellow fever vaccine responses in identical twins.

Sequenced material: CD8+ T cells sorted from blood. The receptors shown here come from a young woman in good health. The CDR3 runs from the conserved cysteine through the conserved F or W. The size entry is marked missing in some rows and otherwise reads once, few, many or a size class.

TRBV6-4	TRBJ2-1	many	CASSEGETGGNEQFF
TRBV27	TRBJ2-7	NA	CASSLGRGATYEQYF
TRBV5-4	TRBJ2-3	few	CASSFSDPGRGDTQYF
TRBV5-1	TRBJ2-5	NA	CASSLAGLWETQYF
TRBV7-2	TRBJ2-5	few	CASSQRGSETQYF
TRBV7-9	TRBJ2-5	many	CASSLEGLQETQYF
TRBV4-3	TRBJ2-7	many	CASSQDTGVSYEQYF
TRBV3-1	TRBJ2-3	NA	CASSQFDSRQTTDTQYF
TRBV6-4	TRBJ2-2	NA	CASSATEGVTGELFF
TRBV20-1	TRBJ2-5	NA	CSARAILGQGLETQYF
TRBV28	TRBJ2-3	NA	CASRTDRGRGDTQYF
TRBV4-3	TRBJ2-2	NA	CASSPDLLREISGRTGELFF
TRBV15	TRBJ1-1	NA	CATSTEGGLGLNTEAFF
TRBV4-3	TRBJ2-7	many	CASSQDRGGSYEQYF
TRBV10-3	TRBJ2-1	many	CAISEGIEQFF
TRBV4-1	TRBJ2-1	few	CASSQVPETNNEQFF
TRBV28	TRBJ2-7	few	CASSLMTYEQYF
TRBV6-1	TRBJ2-7	NA	CASSKRQGAMGLYEQYF
TRBV4-3	TRBJ2-5	many	CASSQVTGSETQYF
TRBV6-2/TRBV6-3	TRBJ1-5	few	CASSYMGSNQPQHF
TRBV7-9	TRBJ2-5	few	CASSPRYGTEEQETQYF
TRBV4-3	TRBJ2-3	NA	CASSQWRGRTDTQYF
TRBV29-1	TRBJ2-1	many	CSVEDFREGLDLAGVGYNEQFF
TRBV27	TRBJ2-5	few	CASSRPEETQYF
TRBV27	TRBJ2-1	few	CASSFTGSQEQFF
TRBV29-1	TRBJ2-7	NA	CSVAGPPSYEQYF
TRBV15	TRBJ2-7	many	CATSGSGTVYEQYF
TRBV11-2	TRBJ2-7	few	CASRETYEQYF
TRBV20-1	TRBJ2-7	NA	CCARDKDGARGAFEQYF
TRBV6-5	TRBJ2-2	few	CASNDYTGELFF
TRBV24-1	TRBJ2-2	NA	CATSDPARGTGELFF
TRBV7-8	TRBJ2-5	few	CASSHPGQGKETQYF
TRBV7-8	TRBJ2-3	NA	CASISGPSTDTQYF
TRBV12-3/TRBV12-4	TRBJ2-3	many	CASRTSGAGTDTQYF
TRBV7-6	TRBJ1-6	many	CASSSTGSSYNSPLHF
TRBV6-2/TRBV6-3	TRBJ2-7	NA	CASSELGQVNYEQYF
TRBV7-3	TRBJ1-6	NA	CASSSTGNNSPLHF
TRBV2	TRBJ2-3	many	CASSDVGSSDTQYF
TRBV20-1	TRBJ2-7	few	CSARAQNGYEQYF
TRBV3-1	TRBJ2-5	NA	CASSHLGQFGETQYF
TRBV7-9	TRBJ1-5	few	CASSPRTGKQPQHF
TRBV7-8	TRBJ2-7	many	CASSAPRDREDYEQYF